These T cell receptor beta chains were read from a single sample in a study of identical twins. TCRdb ran MiXCR on the 5' RACE reads and lists one entry per CDR3 protein. This table holds about 220,000 distinct CDR3 sequences, about 7.5% found once. The data also belong to a second study, concerning yellow fever vaccine responses in identical twins.

Specimen: memory (CD45RO+) T cells sorted from blood. The receptors originated from a woman aged 18-30 years in good health. Each CDR3 is given with its conserved first and last residue. D genes are given only for firm matches. Size is omitted from some rows. Given values are once, few, many or a class for expanded clones.

j_gene | abundance | v_gene | d_gene | CDR3nt | CDR3aa
TRBJ2-7 | NA | TRBV5-6 | NA | TGTGCCAGCAGTCGAGGGCCTAAGAGCTACGAGCAGTACTTC | CASSRGPKSYEQYF
TRBJ2-1 | many | TRBV4-3 | NA | TGCGCCAGCAGCCGGACTAGGGGGTTTGGTGAGCAGTTCTTC | CASSRTRGFGEQFF
TRBJ2-3 | NA | TRBV3-1 | NA | TGTGCCAGCAGCCACCCGGTCAAGACCCCTAGCACAGATACGCAGTATTTT | CASSHPVKTPSTDTQYF
TRBJ2-1 | many | TRBV5-1 | NA | TGCGCCAGCAGCTTGGCGGGGATACAGTACAATGAGCAGTTCTTC | CASSLAGIQYNEQFF
TRBJ2-1 | many | TRBV29-1 | TRBD2 | TGCAGCGTGACGACTAGCGGGAGGGCTAATCCTAATGAGCAGTTCTTC | CSVTTSGRANPNEQFF
TRBJ2-7 | many | TRBV15 | TRBD2 | TGTGCCACCAGCAGAGACTTAGCGGGGGTCTCCTACGAGCAGTACTTC | CATSRDLAGVSYEQYF
TRBJ2-3 | many | TRBV9 | NA | TGTGCCAGCAGCGCGGCAGGGAAGTTCACAGATACGCAGTATTTT | CASSAAGKFTDTQYF
TRBJ2-5 | NA | TRBV20-1 | NA | TGCAGTGCCGAGGGTCTAGGGCAAGAGACCCAGTACTTC | CSAEGLGQETQYF
TRBJ2-7 | many | TRBV6-1 | TRBD2 | TGTGCCAGCAACCCGGGACTAGCGGGGGGATTCTACGAGCAGTACTTC | CASNPGLAGGFYEQYF
TRBJ1-1 | few | TRBV9 | NA | TGTGCCAGCAGCGTAGCAGGCCGCACTGAAGCTTTCTTT | CASSVAGRTEAFF
TRBJ2-1 | NA | TRBV10-3 | TRBD2 | TGTGCCATCGGAATAGCGGGAGGCTCCTACAATGAGCAGTTCTTC | CAIGIAGGSYNEQFF
TRBJ1-1 | NA | TRBV30 | NA | TGTGCCTGGAGCCCTATTGGCAGATCCACGAACACTGAAGCTTTCTTT | CAWSPIGRSTNTEAFF
TRBJ1-3 | few | TRBV28 | NA | TGTGCCAGCAGGGCCCAGCCGTCCTCTGGAAACACCATATATTTT | CASRAQPSSGNTIYF
TRBJ2-5 | NA | TRBV9 | NA | TGTGCCAGCAGCGTTATGGACAGCTACCAAGAGACCCAGTACTTC | CASSVMDSYQETQYF
TRBJ2-3 | few | TRBV7-2 | NA | TGTGCCAGCAGCTTAGTTACAGGGGGGGGCACAGATACGCAGTATTTT | CASSLVTGGGTDTQYF
TRBJ1-4 | many | TRBV6-5 | NA | TGTGCCAGCAGTTTTAAGGATGCAACTAATGAAAAACTGTTTTTT | CASSFKDATNEKLFF
TRBJ2-5 | many | TRBV6-5 | NA | TGTGCCAGCAGTTTGTCTTGGGGAGGAGAGACCCAGTACTTC | CASSLSWGGETQYF
TRBJ2-7 | few | TRBV7-9 | NA | TGTGCCAGCAGCCCCCGAGTCAATAAGGGCTACGAGCAGTACTTC | CASSPRVNKGYEQYF
TRBJ2-7 | few | TRBV5-5 | NA | TGTGCCAGCAGCCCGAACGGGGGCGGCCCCTACGAGCAGTACTTC | CASSPNGGGPYEQYF
TRBJ2-7 | NA | TRBV7-2 | TRBD2 | TGTGCCAGCAGCTTCTCGGGACTAGCGGGAGGCCGGGACGAGCAGTACTTC | CASSFSGLAGGRDEQYF
TRBJ1-1 | many | TRBV30 | TRBD1 | TGTGCCTGGAGTGTATCGGGACAGAAAGCTTTCTTT | CAWSVSGQKAFF
TRBJ2-2 | many | TRBV7-7 | NA | TGTGCTAGCAGCTTCGGACTGAATTACGGGGAGCTGTTTTTT | CASSFGLNYGELFF
TRBJ1-3 | many | TRBV15 | NA | TGTGCCACCAGCCCCGGGGCGGGGACCTCCTCTGGAAACACCATATATTTT | CATSPGAGTSSGNTIYF
TRBJ1-5 | many | TRBV10-3 | NA | TGTGCCATCAGTGAGTCGTCCGGGCCCCAGCATTTT | CAISESSGPQHF
TRBJ1-2 | many | TRBV29-1 | NA | TGCAGCGTTCTACTGACGGCCTACTATGGCTACACCTTC | CSVLLTAYYGYTF
TRBJ2-7 | many | TRBV28 | NA | TGTGCCAGCAACCCTCAGGGTGTTTCGTACGAGCAGTACTTC | CASNPQGVSYEQYF
TRBJ1-1 | NA | TRBV9 | NA | TGTGCCAGCAGCGACGGGGGGGCTATGAACACTGAAGCTTTCTTT | CASSDGGAMNTEAFF
TRBJ2-1 | NA | TRBV11-2 | TRBD1 | TGTGCCAGCAGCTTAGTTGGGACAGGGATATATGAGCAGTTCTTC | CASSLVGTGIYEQFF
TRBJ1-2 | few | TRBV11-2 | NA | TGTGCCAGCCGTAGGCAGGCAAATTCTAACTATGGCTACACCTTC | CASRRQANSNYGYTF
TRBJ1-4 | many | TRBV4-3 | TRBD1 | TGCGCCAGCAGTAAAAGGACAGGGGGGTTAAATGAAAAACTGTTTTTT | CASSKRTGGLNEKLFF
TRBJ2-5 | NA | TRBV20-1 | TRBD2 | TGCAGTGTTGTAGCGGGATTCCAAGAGACCCAGTACTTC | CSVVAGFQETQYF
TRBJ2-6 | many | TRBV20-1 | NA | TGCAGTGCAAGATCCTCTGGGGCCAACGTCCTGACTTTC | CSARSSGANVLTF
TRBJ2-1 | many | TRBV20-1 | TRBD2 | TGCAGTGCTGAGACTGGACTAGCGGACTCCTACAATGAGCAGTTCTTC | CSAETGLADSYNEQFF
TRBJ2-7 | NA | TRBV4-3 | NA | TGCGCCAGCAGCCAAGATGTTCGGGGGGCATCTTACGAGCAGTACTTC | CASSQDVRGASYEQYF
TRBJ2-1 | many | TRBV7-8 | NA | TGTGCCAGCAGCTTGGGACGGGTTAATGAGCAGTTCTTC | CASSLGRVNEQFF
TRBJ1-5 | NA | TRBV6-2/TRBV6-3 | NA | TGTGCCAGCAGTTACCCCAGTGGGGGAGGGGGCAATCAGCCCCAGCATTTT | CASSYPSGGGGNQPQHF
TRBJ1-5 | many | TRBV3-1 | NA | TGTGCCAGCAGCCAAGATTCGCGGCCAGGGGCACATCAGCCCCAGCATTTT | CASSQDSRPGAHQPQHF
TRBJ2-1 | NA | TRBV20-1 | TRBD2 | TGCAGTGCTAGAGATAGACTAGCGGGGGGGAATGAGCAGTTCTTC | CSARDRLAGGNEQFF
TRBJ2-3 | NA | TRBV18 | NA | TGTGCCAGCTCACCAGCGGGCTCCACAGATACGCAGTATTTT | CASSPAGSTDTQYF
TRBJ2-1 | many | TRBV5-1 | NA | TGCGCCAGCAGCTTGGTTAGCGTGAAAGGTAATGAGCAGTTCTTC | CASSLVSVKGNEQFF
TRBJ2-5 | many | TRBV20-1 | NA | TGCAGTGCTAGAGCTACGCCGGAGTGGGAGACCCAGTACTTC | CSARATPEWETQYF
TRBJ2-7 | many | TRBV20-1 | TRBD1 | TGCAGTGCGAAGACAGGGATGGGGGAGCAGTACTTC | CSAKTGMGEQYF
TRBJ2-1 | few | TRBV24-1 | TRBD1 | TGTGCCACCAGTGATTTCCGGGGACAGGGGATAAACAATGAGCAGTTCTTC | CATSDFRGQGINNEQFF
TRBJ1-1 | NA | TRBV6-2/TRBV6-3 | TRBD1 | TGTGCCAGCAGTTATCGGACAGGGGGAGTGAGCACTGAAGCTTTCTTT | CASSYRTGGVSTEAFF
TRBJ2-7 | NA | TRBV20-1 | NA | TGCAGTGCTAGGAGGGACGGTTACGAGCAGTACTTC | CSARRDGYEQYF
TRBJ2-2 | many | TRBV4-3 | NA | TGCGCCAGCAGCCAAGATTTCGGAACATTTAACACCGGGGAGCTGTTTTTT | CASSQDFGTFNTGELFF
TRBJ2-6 | many | TRBV4-3 | NA | TGCGCCAGCAGCCAAGATGGAGAGTTCTCAGGGGCCAACGTCCTGACTTTC | CASSQDGEFSGANVLTF
TRBJ1-6 | NA | TRBV6-1 | TRBD1 | TGTGCCAGCAGTCGGACAGGAAATTCACCCCTCCACTTT | CASSRTGNSPLHF
TRBJ2-3 | many | TRBV20-1 | NA | TGCAGTGCTAGTCCCCCGGACTACTCAGGCGGTACGCAGTATTTT | CSASPPDYSGGTQYF
TRBJ1-4 | many | TRBV20-1 | NA | TGCAGTGCTACAGACAGAATTTCTGGCGAAAAACTGTTTTTT | CSATDRISGEKLFF
TRBJ2-7 | few | TRBV28 | NA | TGTGCCAGCAGTTTCGGCTCCACTCGGGAGCAGTACTTC | CASSFGSTREQYF
TRBJ2-3 | NA | TRBV5-1 | NA | TGCGCCAGCAAGCCAGGGAATACAGATACGCAGTATTTT | CASKPGNTDTQYF
TRBJ1-1 | many | TRBV4-2 | TRBD1 | TGTGCCAGCAGCTCTACAGGGGGGAACACTGAAGCTTTCTTT | CASSSTGGNTEAFF
TRBJ2-1 | many | TRBV29-1 | NA | TGCAGCGTTGGGGACCTAGCGAGAGGGGAGTTCTTC | CSVGDLARGEFF
TRBJ2-7 | few | TRBV4-1 | NA | TGCGCCAGCAGCCCTTCGAAAGGGGTCGACTCCTACGAGCAGTACTTC | CASSPSKGVDSYEQYF